The next 21 T cell receptor beta chains were all read from a single sample in a study of OX40 agonist ivuxolimab in advanced cancers. TCRdb's table, derived via immunoSEQ multiplex PCR, lists solely in-frame clones and lacks some. The sample lists tens of thousands of clones; 80% to 95% were seen once. The input for sequencing was CD4+ or CD8+ T cells sorted from blood, taken in a trial of the OX40 agonist ivuxolimab. These receptors were taken from an adult with an advanced solid tumor such as melanoma, head and neck, liver or kidney cancer.

This chain uses TRBV11-1 with TRBJ2-7; no firm D call. The CDR3 spans 16 residues. Trimming took 1 base from V and 0 from J, leaving 13 bases between them. The germline V gene has CDR1 SGHAT and CDR2 FQDESV (reference sequence). CDR3 DNA sequence: TGTGCCAGCAGCTTAGGGACCTTTACCTCCTCCTACGAGCAGTACTTC. Protein: CASSLGTFTSSYEQYF.

The sample holds a few counts of this clone. This chain connects TRBV18 to TRBJ2-1; D unresolved. Germline-derived CDR1 and CDR2 are KGHSH and LQKENI. Between the trimmed V and J ends, which lost 4 bases and 3 bases, there was a span of 4 bases. The CDR3 is 12 amino acids. CDR3 loop: CASSLSYNEQFF. In DNA, the CDR3 is TGTGCCAGCTCACTTAGCTACAATGAGCAGTTCTTC.

The rearrangement links TRBV9 to TRBJ2-5; TRBD2 agrees at 15 bases. The CDR3 spans 15 residues. Germline V gene data show CDR1 as SGDLS and CDR2 as YYNGEE. V was clipped by 6 bases and J by 5 bases; unmatched bases: 5. This chain's CDR3 is CASTIGTSGRETQYF. The CDR3 region has the DNA TGTGCCAGCACTATAGGGACTAGCGGGAGGGAGACCCAGTACTTC.

The table lists this clone with a count of one. The rearrangement uses TRBV6-6 and TRBJ1-5; D may be TRBD1 (5 bases). The CDR3 consists of 13 residues. V lost 0 bases, J lost 6 bases, and 6 bases lay in between. The germline gives CDR1 MNHNY, CDR2 SVGAGI (reference sequence). The chain's CDR3 is CASSYSTGQPQHF. DNA of the CDR3: TGTGCCAGCAGTTACTCAACAGGTCAGCCCCAGCATTTT.

The J gene is TRBJ2-7, the V gene TRBV21-1; no check of the table's D call, TRBD1, against the DNA was made. TRBV21-1 is noted as a pseudogene. This CDR3 has 12 residues. CDR3 protein: CASIRTGYEQYF. The DNA of the CDR3 is TGTGCCAGCATCAGGACAGGCTACGAGCAGTACTTC.

J is TRBJ2-1 and V is TRBV5-1, with a tentative D call TRBD2 (5 bases). The CDR3 totals 14 residues. V lost 7 bases and J lost 8, with 19 bases in between. From germline, CDR1 is SGHRS and CDR2 YFSETQ. The chain's CDR3 is CASSLGNGVDEQFF. CDR3 coding DNA: TGCGCCAGCTCCCTCGGGAACGGAGTCGATGAGCAGTTCTTC. Using reference TRBV5-1 and TRBJ2-1 for the parts outside the CDR3, the full variable domain is KAGVTQTPRYLIKTRGQQVTLSCSPISGHRSVSWYQQTPGQGLQFLFEYFSETQRNKGNFPGRFSGRQFSNSRSEMNVSTLELGDSALYLCASSLGNGVDEQFFGPGTRLTVL.

The gene calls are TRBV4-1 and TRBJ2-7; 14 bases align to TRBD2. The trim removed 0 bases at V and 3 bases at J, leaving 4 bases unmatched. CDR1 is MGHRA and CDR2 is YSYEKL in the germline V gene. The CDR3 length is 17 residues. CDR3 in DNA: TGCGCCAGCAGCCAAGAGGGACTAGCGGGAGTTAGCTACGAGCAGTACTTC. Protein: CASSQEGLAGVSYEQYF.

The gene calls are TRBV28 and TRBJ2-7, with 12 bases fitting TRBD2. The CDR3 totals 20 residues. V shed 2 bases and J 5 bases; nucleotides not matched to a gene: 19. Germline assignment: CDR1 MDHEN and CDR2 SYDVKM. The CDR3 sequence: CASSLPGRTTLAGGGHEQYF. CDR3 in DNA: TGTGCCAGCAGTTTACCCGGACGGACAACGCTAGCGGGAGGGGGCCACGAGCAGTACTTC.

The chain recombines TRBV28 with TRBJ2-2; D is possibly TRBD1 or TRBD2 (5 bases each). Germline CDR1 is MDHEN and CDR2 is SYDVKM. There are 16 residues in the CDR3. The V and J ends lost 8 bases and 4 bases respectively, with 20 bases between them. CDR3 sequence reads: CASSGRSDVFTGELFF. The DNA of the CDR3 is TGTGCCAGCTCGGGACGGAGCGATGTTTTCACCGGGGAGCTGTTTTTT.

The chain employs TRBV14 and TRBJ1-2, with D perhaps TRBD1 (5 bases). Trimming took off 4 bases at V and 4 bases at J, with 13 bases between the two ends. The CDR3 is 14 residues long. Germline-derived CDR1 and CDR2 are SGHDN and FVKESK. The CDR3 nucleotides read TGTGCCAGCAGCCCATCGGCCGGGGCCTATGGCTACACCTTC. This encodes CASSPSAGAYGYTF.

The chain combines TRBV28 with TRBJ2-5, with a weak D call TRBD2 (6 bases). Germline V gives CDR1 MDHEN, CDR2 SYDVKM. Trimming left V 8 bases short and J 3 bases short, with 22 bases between. This CDR3 contains 16 residues. The chain's CDR3 is CASPPRLGRPEETQYF. For the CDR3, the DNA is TGTGCCAGCCCCCCCCGACTAGGCCGCCCAGAAGAGACCCAGTACTTC.

The CDR3 is CASSSGSPGKLFF. The CDR3 DNA follows: TGCGCCAGCAGCTCCGGATCCCCCGGAAAACTGTTTTTT. The chain uses TRBV5-1 and TRBJ1-4, with D unclear. V was pared by 3 bases and J by 10 bases, with 13 bases between. Germline V gene lookup returns CDR1 SGHRS and CDR2 YFSETQ. The CDR3 sequence is 13 residues long.

The rearrangement links TRBV28 to TRBJ1-3; no firm D call. V was shortened by 5 bases and J by 10 bases, with 18 bases between the two germline ends. Germline-derived CDR1 and CDR2 are MDHEN and SYDVKM. The CDR3 runs to 14 residues. The CDR3 protein is CASSALANDRTIYF. In DNA, the CDR3 is TGTGCCAGCAGTGCCCTAGCCAATGATAGGACCATATATTTT.

The chain uses TRBV18 and TRBJ2-7, with 7 bases matching TRBD1. The CDR3 runs 14 residues. Germline V gene sequence: CDR1 KGHSH, CDR2 LQKENI. The V and J ends lost 6 bases and 1 base, in that order; junction bases with no gene match: 6. This chain's CDR3 is CASSGQASSYEQYF. In nucleotides, the CDR3 is TGTGCCAGCTCTGGACAGGCTTCTTCCTACGAGCAGTACTTC.

The chain joins TRBV6-6 to TRBJ1-3; the D is unclear. This CDR3 region has 15 residues. CDR1 is MNHNY, CDR2 SVGAGI, per germline (reference sequence). Trimming stripped 7 bases from V and 1 base from J, with 14 bases between. The CDR3 is CASINFLGSGNTIYF. Written as DNA, the CDR3 is TGTGCCAGCATTAATTTCCTTGGGTCTGGAAACACCATATATTTT.

The CDR3, as DNA: TGTGCCAGCAGAACCGGTTCCGGGAGAGGGGAGACCCAGTACTTC. Translation: CASRTGSGRGETQYF. J is TRBJ2-5 and V is TRBV7-9; TRBD2 is a possible D gene (6 bases). This CDR3 is 15 amino acids long. Trimming cost V 6 bases and J 5 bases, with 19 bases left between them. Germline V gene sequence: CDR1 SEHNR, CDR2 FQNEAQ (reference sequence).

This clone was seen only a few times. This rearrangement joins TRBV19 to TRBJ1-1, with D unresolved. The CDR3 is 13 amino acids. V was pared by 2 bases and J by 2 bases, with 6 bases between. Germline CDR1 and CDR2: LNHDA and SQIVND (reference sequence). CDR3 amino acids: CASSINRNTEAFF. CDR3 bases: TGTGCCAGTAGTATAAACAGAAACACTGAAGCTTTCTTT. The entire variable domain, with the rest obtained from reference TRBV19 and TRBJ1-1, is as follows: DGGITQSPKYLFRKEGQNVTLSCEQNLNHDAMYWYRQDPGQGLRLIYYSQIVNDFQKGDIAEGYSVSREKKESFPLTVTSAQKNPTAFYLCASSINRNTEAFFGQGTRLTVV.

V usage is TRBV5-1 and J usage is TRBJ2-1, with no clear D. Trimming left V 2 bases short and J 2 bases short, with 14 bases between. Germline CDR1 is SGHRS and CDR2 is YFSETQ. The CDR3 length is 16 residues. CDR3 region: CASSFEGGVTYNEQFF. The CDR3, as DNA: TGCGCCAGCAGCTTCGAAGGTGGGGTAACCTACAATGAGCAGTTCTTC.

This clone has just a few counts. The rearrangement links TRBV5-1 to TRBJ1-2, with 9 bases that match TRBD1. CDR1 is SGHRS and CDR2 is YFSETQ in the germline V gene. The length of the CDR3 is 15 residues. V lost 4 bases and J lost 6; bases outside the gene matches: 10. The CDR3 DNA reads as TGCGCCAGCAGCACCGGGACAGGGAAAGAGAATGGCTACACCTTC. Protein sequence: CASSTGTGKENGYTF.

V usage is TRBV25-1 and J usage is TRBJ2-2; 8 nucleotides agree with TRBD1. V shed 4 bases and J 1 base; nucleotides not matched to a gene: 8. Per the germline V gene, CDR1 is MGHDK and CDR2 is SYGVNS. The CDR3 contains 17 residues. CDR3: CASSVHPGTGNTGELFF. In DNA form, the CDR3 reads TGTGCCAGCAGTGTACATCCCGGGACAGGGAACACCGGGGAGCTGTTTTTT.

This clone was counted once. The rearrangement uses TRBV5-1 and TRBJ1-6; no clear D. V was trimmed by 4 bases and J by 6 bases, leaving 11 bases between them. There are 14 residues in the CDR3. CDR1 and CDR2 from the germline V gene are SGHRS and YFSETQ. The CDR3 protein is CASSSLGANSPLHF. In nucleotides, the CDR3 is TGCGCCAGCAGCAGTCTGGGCGCTAATTCACCCCTCCACTTT.